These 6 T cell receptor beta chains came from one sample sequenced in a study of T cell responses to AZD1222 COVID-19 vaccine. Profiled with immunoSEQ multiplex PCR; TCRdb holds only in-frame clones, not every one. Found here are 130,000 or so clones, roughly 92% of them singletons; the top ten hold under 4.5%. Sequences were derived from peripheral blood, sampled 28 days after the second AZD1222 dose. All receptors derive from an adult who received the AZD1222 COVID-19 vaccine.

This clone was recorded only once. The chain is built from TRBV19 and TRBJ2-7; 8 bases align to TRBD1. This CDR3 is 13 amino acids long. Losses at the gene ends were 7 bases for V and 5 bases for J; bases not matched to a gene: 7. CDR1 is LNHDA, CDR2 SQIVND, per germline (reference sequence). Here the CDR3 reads CASNYRGNDEQYF. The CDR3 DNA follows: TGTGCCAGTAATTACAGGGGGAACGACGAGCAGTACTTC.

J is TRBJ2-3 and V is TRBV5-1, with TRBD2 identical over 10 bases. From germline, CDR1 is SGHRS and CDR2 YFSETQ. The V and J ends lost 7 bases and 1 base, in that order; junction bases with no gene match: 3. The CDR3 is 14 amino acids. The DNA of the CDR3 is TGCGCCAGCGAAAGCGGGGGGGGCACAGATACGCAGTATTTT. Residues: CASESGGGTDTQYF. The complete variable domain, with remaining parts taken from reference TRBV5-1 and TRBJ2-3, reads KAGVTQTPRYLIKTRGQQVTLSCSPISGHRSVSWYQQTPGQGLQFLFEYFSETQRNKGNFPGRFSGRQFSNSRSEMNVSTLELGDSALYLCASESGGGTDTQYFGPGTRLTVL.

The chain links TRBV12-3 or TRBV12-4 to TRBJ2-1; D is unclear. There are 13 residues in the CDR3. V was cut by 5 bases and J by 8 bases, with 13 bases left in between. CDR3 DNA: TGTGCCAGCAGTCCGACCTACGAAGATGAGCAGTTCTTC. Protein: CASSPTYEDEQFF.

CDR3 sequence reads: CASSFKGGLQETQYF. For the CDR3, the DNA is TGTGCCAGCAGCTTTAAGGGGGGCCTTCAAGAGACCCAGTACTTC. V usage is TRBV7-9 and J usage is TRBJ2-5; TRBD1 or TRBD2 may be the D gene (6 bases each). Germline loops: CDR1 SEHNR, CDR2 FQNEAQ (reference sequence). This CDR3 is built from 15 residues. V shed 3 bases and J shed 2 bases, with 13 bases lying between them.

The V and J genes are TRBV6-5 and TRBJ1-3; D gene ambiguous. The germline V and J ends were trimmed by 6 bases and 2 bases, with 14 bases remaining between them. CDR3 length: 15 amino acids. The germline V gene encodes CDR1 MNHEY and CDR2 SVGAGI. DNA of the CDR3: TGTGCCAGCAGCTTCGCGGCGAGTCCTGGAAACACCATATATTTT. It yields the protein CASSFAASPGNTIYF.

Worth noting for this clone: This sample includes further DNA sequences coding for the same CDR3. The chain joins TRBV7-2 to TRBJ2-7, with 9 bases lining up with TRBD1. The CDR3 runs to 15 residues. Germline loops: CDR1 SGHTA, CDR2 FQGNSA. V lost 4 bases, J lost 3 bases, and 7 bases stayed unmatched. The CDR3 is CASSSTPGQGYEQYF. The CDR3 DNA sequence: TGTGCCAGCAGCTCAACCCCGGGACAGGGCTACGAGCAGTACTTC.